The 26 T cell receptor beta chains in this list originate from one sample, sequenced in a study of Ad26.COV2.S vaccination and SARS-CoV-2 variants. Indicated treatment: 15 to 20 received Ad26.COV2.S at low or high dose, single or two shots; several received placebo; per-sample allocation not given. Sampling was done on day 63 after the first vaccine or placebo injection. Profiled with immunoSEQ multiplex PCR; TCRdb holds only in-frame clones, not every one. The data show about 480,000 clones, roughly 85% seen once. The sequencing used peripheral blood, collected in a trial of Ad26.COV2.S vaccine versus placebo. These receptors all come from a person between 18 and 60 years old who received the Ad26.COV2.S COVID-19 vaccine or a placebo.

The V and J genes are TRBV3-1 (or the pseudogene TRBV3-2) and TRBJ2-1, with 8 bases fitting TRBD1. The J segment lost 0 bases and the V segment lost 4 bases, leaving 8 bases of the junction unmatched. The CDR3 spans 17 residues. In germline, CDR1 is LGHDT, CDR2 YNNKEL (reference sequence). The CDR3, as DNA: TGTGCCAGCAGCCCAAGCAGGGGGCTTGGCTCCTACAATGAGCAGTTCTTC. This translates into CASSPSRGLGSYNEQFF.

This chain links TRBV5-8 with TRBJ2-3, with D unclear. Per germline, CDR1 SGHTS and CDR2 YDEGEE. This CDR3 comprises 16 residues. V was shortened by 0 bases and J by 1 base, with 12 bases between the two germline ends. The DNA for the CDR3 is TGTGCCAGCAGCTTGGGATATGAAGGGCGCACAGATACGCAGTATTTT. This gives the protein CASSLGYEGRTDTQYF.

The chain couples TRBV7-3 to TRBJ1-1; D remains ambiguous. V lost 1 base and J 5 bases, leaving 8 bases between the germline ends. From germline, CDR1 is SGHTA and CDR2 FQGTGA. The CDR3 runs to 13 residues. CDR3: CASSLSSFTEAFF. The CDR3 coding sequence is TGTGCCAGCAGCTTAAGCTCCTTTACTGAAGCTTTCTTT. Using reference TRBV7-3 and TRBJ1-1 for the parts outside the CDR3, the full variable domain is GAGVSQTPSNKVTEKGKYVELRCDPISGHTALYWYRQSLGQGPEFLIYFQGTGAADDSGLPNDRFFAVRPEGSVSTLKIQRTERGDSAVYLCASSLSSFTEAFFGQGTRLTVV.

The V and J genes are TRBV7-9 and TRBJ1-5, with D possibly TRBD1 on 5 matching bases. V was pared by 5 bases and J by 8 bases, with 13 bases between. The CDR3 contains 13 residues. Per germline, CDR1 SEHNR and CDR2 FQNEAQ (reference sequence). Written as DNA, the CDR3 is TGTGCCAGCAGCCACGGGGGGGTGGAGCCCCAGCATTTT. Amino acids: CASSHGGVEPQHF.

The genes are TRBV4-2 and TRBJ2-7; TRBD2 is a possible D gene (6 bases). CDR1 LGHNA and CDR2 YNFKEQ come from the germline V gene. The CDR3 spans 12 residues. With 3 bases removed from V and 11 bases from J, the gap between germline ends came to 14 bases. The CDR3 spells CASSQWGEREYF. In DNA, the CDR3 is TGTGCCAGCAGCCAGTGGGGGGAGAGGGAGTACTTC.

In this sample, this clone turned up a few times. This chain uses TRBV29-1 with TRBJ2-1, with 8 bases that match TRBD2. Trimming cost V 3 bases and J 2 bases; bases outside gene matches: 6. The CDR3 covers 15 residues. The germline CDR1 and CDR2 sequences are SQVTM and ANQGSEA. This CDR3 reads CSVDGAGGPYNEQFF. The CDR3 DNA reads as TGCAGCGTTGACGGGGCGGGGGGCCCCTACAATGAGCAGTTCTTC.

This chain links TRBV7-2 with TRBJ1-1, with a weak D call TRBD1 (5 bases). Trimming took 5 bases from V and 1 from J, leaving 11 bases between them. There are 14 residues in the CDR3. Germline V gene sequence: CDR1 SGHTA, CDR2 FQGNSA. The CDR3 DNA reads as TGTGCCAGCAGCCCCGGGGGACCGAACACTGAAGCTTTCTTT. Translating gives CASSPGGPNTEAFF.

This clone was detected a few times. The V and J genes are TRBV2 and TRBJ1-5, with a possible D match to TRBD1 (5 bases). CDR1 is SNHLY and CDR2 is FYNNEI in the germline V gene. This CDR3 contains 15 residues. Trimming removed 6 bases at V and 4 bases at J, with 16 bases between. This chain's CDR3 is CASRAPGLVNQPQHF. The CDR3 DNA is TGTGCCAGCAGAGCCCCGGGACTGGTAAATCAGCCCCAGCATTTT.

The V gene is TRBV6-5, the J gene TRBJ1-6, with 7 bases that match TRBD1. This CDR3 contains 14 residues. The J segment lost 10 bases and the V segment lost 7 bases, leaving 10 bases of the junction unmatched. Looked up from germline, CDR1 is MNHEY and CDR2 is SVGAGI. CDR3 sequence (DNA): TGTGCCAGCAATACTCAACAGGGGAGGTCACCCCTCCACTTT. The encoded protein is CASNTQQGRSPLHF.

The V gene is TRBV24-1, the J gene TRBJ2-3, with D possibly TRBD2 on 6 matching bases. The CDR3 consists of 12 residues. The germline CDR1 and CDR2 sequences are KGHDR and SFDVKD. Trimming took off 1 base at V and 10 bases at J, with 8 bases between the two ends. DNA for the CDR3: TGTGCCACCAGTGATTTTGGAGGGGCGCAGTATTTT. It translates to CATSDFGGAQYF.

The chain has TRBV4-3 and TRBJ2-1; TRBD1 matches 9 bases. Germline V gene sequence: CDR1 LGHNA, CDR2 YSLEER. This CDR3 has 17 amino acids. The trim removed 3 bases at V and 9 bases at J, leaving 15 bases unmatched. The CDR3 reads CASSHQTGGTMGGEQFF. The CDR3 nucleotides read TGCGCCAGCAGCCACCAAACAGGGGGCACCATGGGTGGTGAGCAGTTCTTC.

The CDR3, as DNA: TGTGCCAGCAGTTCACGGCCGAATTGGGGGGGTCGCAATCAGCCCCAGCATTTT. Encoded protein: CASSSRPNWGGRNQPQHF. The chain couples TRBV2 to TRBJ1-5; TRBD1 is a possible D gene (5 bases). The CDR3 is 18 residues long. The V end lost 5 bases, the J end lost 2 bases, and 22 bases lay between the germline ends. The germline gives CDR1 SNHLY, CDR2 FYNNEI.

Here the CDR3 DNA reads TGCGCCAGCAGGGACCAGGGTCGGTCTAATGAAAAACTGTTTTTT. Protein sequence: CASRDQGRSNEKLFF. The rearrangement joins TRBV4-1 to TRBJ1-4; tentatively, D is TRBD1 (5 bases). Trimming pared 6 bases from V and 3 bases from J, leaving 14 bases between. CDR1 MGHRA and CDR2 YSYEKL come from the germline V gene. The CDR3 spans 15 residues.

Concerning this clone itself: Other DNA variants within this sample encode the same CDR3. This chain joins TRBV28 and TRBJ1-1; D uncertain. This CDR3 contains 13 residues. Trimming shortened V by 3 bases and J by 1 base, and 6 bases separated the two germline ends. Germline lookup yields CDR1 MDHEN and CDR2 SYDVKM. In DNA, the CDR3 is TGTGCCAGCAGTTTGGTAGGGAACACTGAAGCTTTCTTT. Translation gives CASSLVGNTEAFF.

This sequence joins TRBV25-1 and TRBJ1-1, with 7 bases fitting TRBD1. Per the germline V gene, CDR1 is MGHDK and CDR2 is SYGVNS. V gave up 2 bases and J gave up 3 bases; unmatched junction bases: 12. The CDR3 has 17 amino acids. The CDR3 nucleotides are TGTGCCAGCAGTGAAGGGGACACGACAGGGTCGCACACTGAAGCTTTCTTT. As protein: CASSEGDTTGSHTEAFF.

The chain combines TRBV11-3 with TRBJ2-1, with TRBD2 matching over 7 bases. The germline CDR1 and CDR2 sequences are SGHNT and YENEEA. There are 15 residues in the CDR3. V lost 3 bases, J lost 0 bases, and 2 bases stayed unmatched. In DNA, the CDR3 is TGTGCCAGCAGCTTTGGCGGGAGCTCCTACAATGAGCAGTTCTTC. Encoded protein: CASSFGGSSYNEQFF.

The V and J genes are TRBV18 and TRBJ2-1, with D tentatively TRBD2 (6 bases). The CDR3 is made up of 12 amino acids. Germline lookup yields CDR1 KGHSH and CDR2 LQKENI. Trimming stripped 4 bases from V and 8 bases from J, with 9 bases between. This chain's CDR3 is CASSLRRDEQFF. The CDR3 DNA reads as TGTGCCAGCTCACTACGGAGGGATGAGCAGTTCTTC.

This sequence joins TRBV15 and TRBJ2-7; unclear D gene. The CDR3 spans 12 residues. V was trimmed by 0 bases and J by 5 bases, leaving 5 bases between them. The germline CDR1 and CDR2 sequences are LNHNV and YYDKDF (reference sequence). In DNA, the CDR3 is TGTGCCACCAGCAGAGATGGGGACGAGCAGTACTTC. Translated, it gives CATSRDGDEQYF. Looking up the rest from reference TRBV15 and TRBJ2-7 gives the full variable domain: DAMVIQNPRYQVTQFGKPVTLSCSQTLNHNVMYWYQQKSSQAPKLLFHYYDKDFNNEADTPDNFQSRRPNTSFCFLDIRSPGLGDTAMYLCATSRDGDEQYFGPGTRLTVT.

This chain joins TRBV6-5 and TRBJ1-3, with D possibly matching TRBD1 (5 bases). Germline lookup yields CDR1 MNHEY and CDR2 SVGAGI. This CDR3 has 14 residues. V was pared by 6 bases and J by 0 bases, with 9 bases between. CDR3: CASRGQGSGNTIYF. CDR3 sequence (DNA): TGTGCCAGCAGGGGCCAGGGCTCTGGAAACACCATATATTTT.

The rearrangement links TRBV28 to TRBJ1-5; TRBD1 matches 8 bases. The CDR3 is 15 amino acids. With V trimmed by 5 bases and J by 12 bases, 15 bases remained unmatched. Germline CDR1 is MDHEN and CDR2 is SYDVKM. The CDR3 here is CASSPPGQAPWDQHF. DNA for the CDR3: TGTGCCAGCAGTCCCCCGGGACAGGCTCCTTGGGACCAGCATTTT.

The V gene is TRBV20-1, the J gene TRBJ1-5, with 7 bases fitting TRBD1. This CDR3 comprises 14 residues. Trimming took 3 bases from V and 2 from J; bases not matched to a gene: 4. CDR1 is DFQATT, CDR2 SNEGSKA, per germline (reference sequence). The CDR3, as DNA: TGCAGTGCTAGTAGCACAGGGGGCAATCAGCCCCAGCATTTT. This translates into CSASSTGGNQPQHF.

The rearrangement joins TRBV28 to TRBJ2-3, with TRBD2 matching over 14 bases. Germline assignment: CDR1 MDHEN and CDR2 SYDVKM. This CDR3 is built from 18 residues. V trimming: 3 bases; J trimming: 2 bases; junction bases outside the gene matches: 7. In DNA, the CDR3 is TGTGCCAGCAGTTTCCCGCCGGGACTAGCGGGAGTCACAGATACGCAGTATTTT. Protein product: CASSFPPGLAGVTDTQYF.

This chain uses TRBV5-8 with TRBJ1-5; possible D gene TRBD1, 6 bases. CDR3 size: 15 residues. With 5 bases removed from V and 3 bases from J, the gap between germline ends came to 15 bases. Per the germline V gene, CDR1 is SGHTS and CDR2 is YDEGEE. The CDR3 coding sequence is TGTGCCAGCAGGGCCGCAGGGGATCTCAATCAGCCCCAGCATTTT. Its protein is CASRAAGDLNQPQHF.

The genes are TRBV20-1 and TRBJ1-2; D is possibly TRBD1 (5 bases). Trimming left V 6 bases short and J 10 bases short, with 12 bases between. Germline lookup yields CDR1 DFQATT and CDR2 SNEGSKA (reference sequence). CDR3 size: 10 residues. CDR3 nucleotide sequence: TGCAGTGCCGAGGCAGGGAACTACACCTTC. Amino acids: CSAEAGNYTF.

This chain joins TRBV12-3 or TRBV12-4 and TRBJ2-7, with 10 bases aligning to TRBD1. This CDR3 has 13 amino acids. Unmatched junction bases numbered 0, after V lost 4 bases and J lost 3 bases. CDR3 in amino acids: CASSWDRGYEQYF. In DNA form, the CDR3 reads TGTGCCAGCAGTTGGGACAGGGGCTACGAGCAGTACTTC.

V gene TRBV28 combines with J gene TRBJ1-2; no clear D gene. V was pared by 5 bases and J by 8 bases, with 12 bases between. CDR1 MDHEN and CDR2 SYDVKM come from the germline V gene. The CDR3 totals 12 residues. The CDR3 loop is CASSTPSGGYTF. The CDR3 DNA reads as TGTGCCAGCAGTACTCCTTCGGGCGGCTACACCTTC.